This TCR beta chain came from a study of metastatic and nonmetastatic thyroid tumors. Whole-study context: Repertoires from malignant and benign thyroid patients were compared across blood and tumor or nodule tissue. The study's findings and limits: Reported TCR beta diversity, measured in blood and tumor, was significantly higher for malignant thyroid tumors than for benign nodules.

This clone occurred a few times. Antigen: not known. Authors' analysis steps: The authors used CDR3 differences across clinicopathological groups to build a distant-metastasis classifier for papillary thyroid cancer. TCRdb reprocessed the PCR reads using MiXCR. The V and J calls, along with clone size, are taken from TCRdb and not from the paper's own processing. The sample shows 6,000 to 6,500 clones, approximately 32% of them seen only once. The CDR3 runs 16 residues. Germline CDR1 LNHDA, CDR2 SQIVND (reference sequence). The V segment lost 9 bases and the J segment 1 base; nucleotides outside the gene matches: 11. No patient received treatment before thyroid surgery.

Sequenced material: adjacent normal tissue. This TCR came from a female donor with papillary thyroid cancer or a benign thyroid nodule (not recorded which). Some clones in this sample may be carry-over from other donors' samples. V usage is TRBV19 and J usage is TRBJ1-5; 8 bases are a match to TRBD1. The CDR3 spells CASSTGGYTSNQPQHF. CDR3 coding DNA: TGTGCCAGCTCCACAGGGGGGTATACGAGCAATCAGCCCCAGCATTTT.